This is a list of T cell receptor beta chains from one sample in a study of blood T cell repertoires in COVID-19. Generated by immunoSEQ multiplex PCR, the TCRdb table keeps only in-frame clones and is missing some. The table has over 70,000 clones, about 90% seen once. Input material: peripheral blood. The receptors were sampled from a man aged 18 to 29 with COVID-19, enrolled during active disease. The conserved cysteine and the conserved F or W are not part of the CDR3 here. D genes are given only for firm matches.

j_gene,v_gene,d_gene,CDR3aa
TRBJ2-2,TRBV5-5,.,ASSLERGSGTGELF
TRBJ2-2,TRBV4-3,TRBD2,ASSQVSGRGTGELF
TRBJ1-5,TRBV19,TRBD1,ASGVLGQGANQPQH
TRBJ1-1,TRBV27,.,AVQGNTEAF
TRBJ2-2,TRBV28,.,ASSLPRPTGNTGELF
TRBJ1-2,TRBV9,TRBD1,ASNKQGAGGYT
TRBJ2-3,TRBV6-2/TRBV6-3,TRBD2,ASSPWTSGRTDTQY
TRBJ2-2,TRBV24-1,TRBD1,ATSDPTGGAYTGELF
TRBJ2-3,TRBV28,.,ASSLTQGGQDTQY
TRBJ2-7,TRBV29-1,.,SAEESYEQY
TRBJ2-3,TRBV24-1,.,ATSQRNTDTQY
TRBJ2-2,TRBV24-1,TRBD1,ATRAGGSTGELF
TRBJ2-1,TRBV4-3,TRBD2,ASSQRSSGSLPYNEQF
TRBJ1-2,TRBV7-2,TRBD1,ASSLGDRGRWGYGYT
TRBJ1-1,TRBV5-6,.,ASSLGGGSTEAF
TRBJ2-1,TRBV10-3,TRBD2,AISEPQGAAGGGINEQF
TRBJ2-7,TRBV28,TRBD1,ASRRGTGTSYEQY
TRBJ1-3,TRBV9,TRBD1,ASSVGTGRSSGNTIY
TRBJ2-1,TRBV6-5,.,ASSGRESSYNEQF
TRBJ2-2,TRBV5-5,.,ASSIPDSPTGELF
TRBJ1-2,TRBV13,TRBD1,ASSPRDRGNGYT
TRBJ1-1,TRBV11-2,TRBD1,ASRLQGGTEAF
TRBJ2-3,TRBV11-2,.,ASSRLADTQY
TRBJ2-7,TRBV7-9,TRBD2,ASTAGLAGGEQY
TRBJ1-1,TRBV10-1,.,ASSADRRSTEAF
TRBJ1-4,TRBV5-6,.,ASSWGGNEKLF
TRBJ1-5,TRBV7-2,.,ASSLGQTGNQPQH
TRBJ2-7,TRBV28,.,ASRAQVPYGSYEQY
TRBJ2-7,TRBV3-1/TRBV3-2,.,ASSQATGVRGHEQY
TRBJ2-4,TRBV27,TRBD1,ASSYTGGASKNIQY
TRBJ2-7,TRBV2,.,ASFAESEQY
TRBJ1-6,TRBV28,TRBD1,ASSFWTGGSPLH
TRBJ2-7,TRBV4-3,TRBD1,ASSQGRQGAYEQY
TRBJ2-5,TRBV11-2,.,ASSLISRGAQETQY
TRBJ1-2,TRBV29-1,.,SAPGGPGGYT
TRBJ1-6,TRBV27,.,ASSFNSFANSPLH
TRBJ1-2,TRBV7-9,.,ASSPADPRKRGYT
TRBJ2-1,TRBV11-2,.,ASSPVNEQF
TRBJ1-6,TRBV12-3/TRBV12-4,.,ASRPRDNSPLH
TRBJ2-7,TRBV7-2,TRBD2,ASSLAASGRSTPYEQY
TRBJ2-2,TRBV11-3,.,ASSSLASGELF
TRBJ2-2,TRBV7-8,.,ASSLGQPNTGELF
TRBJ1-4,TRBV10-3,.,AISELGPRPEKLF
TRBJ1-5,TRBV9,.,ASSVGGSNQPQH
TRBJ1-2,TRBV23-1,.,ASSQFAVYGYT
TRBJ2-7,TRBV29-1,TRBD1,SVVGTAESVKDEQY
TRBJ2-2,TRBV9,TRBD1,ASSGRTSGTDTGELF
TRBJ2-7,TRBV7-9,TRBD1,ASSPGQGRYEQY
TRBJ2-2,TRBV6-6,TRBD2,ASSVWGGGGELF
TRBJ2-7,TRBV6-2/TRBV6-3,TRBD1,ASSRTGSSYEQY
TRBJ1-6,TRBV5-4,.,ASSLGRGYNSPLH
TRBJ1-2,TRBV27,.,ASSGGTKDYT
TRBJ2-4,TRBV15,.,ATSRDLLGGIQY
TRBJ2-1,TRBV19,.,ASSIDPSRDEQF
TRBJ1-2,TRBV15,TRBD1,ATSRDLDRAAYGYT
TRBJ1-1,TRBV19,.,ASSRGMTEAF